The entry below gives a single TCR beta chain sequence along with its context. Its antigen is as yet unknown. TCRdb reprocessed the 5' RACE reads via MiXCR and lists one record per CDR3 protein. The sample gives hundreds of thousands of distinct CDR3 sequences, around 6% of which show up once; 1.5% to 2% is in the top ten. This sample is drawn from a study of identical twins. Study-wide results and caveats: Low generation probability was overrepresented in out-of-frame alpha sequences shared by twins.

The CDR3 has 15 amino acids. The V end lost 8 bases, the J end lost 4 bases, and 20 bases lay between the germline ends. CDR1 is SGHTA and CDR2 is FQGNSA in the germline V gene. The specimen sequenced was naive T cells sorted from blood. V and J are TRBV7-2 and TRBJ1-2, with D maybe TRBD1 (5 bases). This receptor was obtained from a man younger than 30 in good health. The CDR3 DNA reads TGTGCCAGCGGGGGACGGGGGTTAACTGGCTATGGCTACACCTTC. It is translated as CASGGRGLTGYGYTF.